The T cell receptor (beta chain) under discussion was sequenced for a study of shared clonotypes between healthy human individuals. Overall study results and limits: Naive subsets generally exceeded memory subsets in estimated richness. Sorted-subset sequencing, rarefaction showed, was incomplete despite large depth.

Assay used: immunoSEQ multiplex PCR; TCRdb lists only in-frame clones, some missing. The sample includes about 770,000 clones, over 60% of them seen just once. The CDR3 runs to 19 residues. Losses at the gene ends were 5 bases for V and 5 bases for J; bases not matched to a gene: 20. Germline lookup yields CDR1 SGHAT and CDR2 FQDESV (reference sequence). About this clone: No antigen is known for it.

Splitting of CD4+ cells produced CD45RA+ naive and CD45RA-negative memory subsets. This chain connects TRBV11-1 to TRBJ1-1, with 10 bases matching TRBD1. The specimen sequenced was memory CD4+ T cells sorted from blood. Specified subset: CD45RA-negative fraction. The TCR originated in a woman between 25 and 40 years old in good health. CDR3 DNA: TGTGCCAGCAGCGCCGTGACAGGGGGCCGTAGAGTCGAGGGAACTGAAGCTTTCTTT. Translation gives CASSAVTGGRRVEGTEAFF.